This T cell receptor (beta chain) appears in the sequencing data of a study of tumor-infiltrating lymphocytes in primary liver carcinoma. Study-wide points: Detection in all five tumor regions applied to only about 8-24% of top clones. Between tumor regions, pairs overlapped more than tumor-adjacent and tumor-blood pairs did.

Germline CDR1 reads SGHAT; CDR2 reads FQNNGV. This CDR3 is 14 amino acids long. Starting from approximately 470 ng of total RNA, TCR beta cDNA was produced with a primer in the constant region. Investigators got TCR beta libraries out of three nested multiplex PCR rounds, done with slightly modified ARM-PCR. A C-beta reverse primer and TRBV1-TRBV30 forward primers served in each of the first two PCR rounds, at ten to eleven cycles apiece. Via MiXCR, TCRdb re-called the multiplex PCR reads, giving one row per CDR3 protein. The table lists over 95,000 distinct CDR3 sequences, 69% of them singletons. Details on this clonotype: Its antigen is still unknown. A junction boundary mismatches the germline segment, possibly from a read error.

It was from about 21-30 mg of unsorted bulk tissue that RNA and DNA were co-extracted. No patient had received treatment, and all had chronic HBV infection. The TCR was taken from a woman in her sixties with primary liver carcinoma and hepatitis B virus infection. This sequence joins TRBV11-2 and TRBJ2-7, with D unclear. The sample was liver tumor tissue from sampling region 5. The subset denotes: tumor region T5, tumor centre. The CDR3 loop reads CASSLARRAYGHYF. Written as DNA, the CDR3 is TGTGCCAGCAGCTTAGCACGGAGAGCCTACGGGCACTACTTT.